The T cell receptor (beta chain) under discussion was sequenced for a study of blood T cell repertoires in COVID-19. The CDR3 sequence is 13 residues long. V was shortened by 7 bases and J by 3 bases, with 12 bases between the two germline ends. TCRdb keeps only in-frame clones here, not all; method: immunoSEQ multiplex PCR. The sample records about 140,000 clones, 60% to 80% being singletons. The sample was PBMCs or T cells enriched from blood (not recorded which). This clonotype originated in a woman between 45 and 65 years old who had recovered from COVID-19. The rearrangement uses TRBV12-3 or TRBV12-4 and TRBJ1-1, with D uncertain. In nucleotides, the CDR3 is TGTGCCAGCACCCCGGGCGGGGACACTGAAGCTTTCTTT. Residues: CASTPGGDTEAFF.